This T cell receptor (beta chain) originates from a study of T cell responses to AZD1222 COVID-19 vaccine. Study results and caveats: Among AZD1222 vaccinees, only 5 to 7 were seropositive at baseline. Reportedly, close to half of spike-specific TCRs are directed against unmutated variant regions. In a largely white British group with more females than males, clonal diversity was possibly underestimated.

Sequenced by immunoSEQ multiplex PCR; TCRdb stores in-frame clones only, minus some. The table shows about 160,000 clones, with about 92% occurring only once. CDR3 length equals 15 residues. Germline CDR1 is SGHAT and CDR2 is FQNNGV. V lost 0 bases, J lost 3 bases, and 4 bases stayed unmatched. Comment on this clone: Its antigen is not known.

This receptor was obtained from an adult in good health. The material was peripheral blood, obtained on day 0 of MenACWY control vaccination. V and J are TRBV11-2 and TRBJ2-7; 8 bases line up with TRBD1. CDR3 loop: CASSLDRGRFYEQYF. In DNA form, the CDR3 reads TGTGCCAGCAGCTTAGACAGGGGGCGGTTCTACGAGCAGTACTTC.